Given below is one T cell receptor beta chain in context. The source of the sample is a study of blood T cell repertoires in COVID-19. About the study: Sites in the United States, Italy and Spain provided acute and convalescent COVID-19 samples. Nucleic acid was either cDNA or gDNA, and it came from T cells, B-cell-depleted T cells, or PBMCs.

Trimming stripped 4 bases from V and 6 bases from J, with 16 bases between. CDR1 is SGHRS, CDR2 YFSETQ, per germline. The CDR3 runs 15 residues. How the authors handled the data: From reference gene primer amplification, estimates of nucleated cell counts were derived. Some clones are missing from TCRdb's copy, which holds only in-frame ones; the method was immunoSEQ multiplex PCR. V and J calls and clone size are given by that table; D and trimming were obtained from the DNA. Counted here are approximately 500,000 clones, 70% to 90% occurring once; the ten biggest clones make up more than 3%. V gene TRBV5-1 combines with J gene TRBJ1-4; TRBD1 is a possible D gene (5 bases). The clonotype was recovered from a human donor in a cohort sampled during active COVID-19. Sequencing input: peripheral blood. The CDR3 sequence is CASSPRRGADEKLFF. CDR3 sequence (DNA): TGCGCCAGCAGCCCGAGGAGGGGAGCAGATGAAAAACTGTTTTTT.